Each of the 4 T cell receptor beta chains below was sequenced from the same sample in a study of control samples from healthy donors and cancer patients (dated by TCRdb to about 2020). Preparation of the library involved the immunoSEQ multiplex PCR assay. Imported from immuneACCESS, the table was reduced by TCRdb to in-frame sequences with V and J called. These copies leave out some clones; in studies compared against another copy, an unresolved V gene accounts for under half, and the cause of the remainder is not known. This sample holds 150,000 or so clones; approximately 93% were observed only once. The leading ten clones occupy approximately 5.7% of the sample. Material: blood. The receptors were sampled from a young man in good health.

CDR3: CASSIYLIGLTNSESNQPQHF. CDR3 coding DNA: TGTGCCAGTAGTATATATCTAATTGGGTTAACGAACTCAGAGAGCAATCAGCCCCAGCATTTT. J is TRBJ1-5 and V is TRBV19; D unresolved. Germline V gives CDR1 LNHDA, CDR2 SQIVND (reference sequence). V was clipped by 2 bases and J by 1 base, with 27 bases between them. CDR3 length: 21 residues.

This chain joins TRBV30 and TRBJ1-1, with D uncertain. V lost 3 bases, J lost 1 base, and 0 bases lay in between. Germline V CDR1 and CDR2: GTSNPN, SVGIG (reference sequence). The CDR3 runs 10 residues. The CDR3 region has the DNA TGTGCCTGGAGGAACACTGAAGCTTTCTTT. Translation: CAWRNTEAFF.

The rearrangement uses TRBV10-2 and TRBJ2-2; D is possibly TRBD1 (6 bases). Germline V gives CDR1 WSHSY, CDR2 SAAADI. V lost 6 bases to trimming and J lost 0 bases, with 11 bases between them. This CDR3 is 15 amino acids long. This CDR3 is CASSTQGSNTGELFF. The CDR3 DNA follows: TGCGCCAGCAGCACACAGGGATCGAACACCGGGGAGCTGTTTTTT.

A few counts support this clone. This rearrangement joins TRBV2 to TRBJ1-3; D gene uncertain. Per the germline V gene, CDR1 is SNHLY and CDR2 is FYNNEI. The CDR3 contains 16 residues. V was pared by 5 bases and J by 1 base, with 15 bases between. CDR3 region: CASSIRPLRSGNTIYF. As DNA, the CDR3 is TGTGCCAGCAGTATAAGACCACTTCGATCTGGAAACACCATATATTTT.